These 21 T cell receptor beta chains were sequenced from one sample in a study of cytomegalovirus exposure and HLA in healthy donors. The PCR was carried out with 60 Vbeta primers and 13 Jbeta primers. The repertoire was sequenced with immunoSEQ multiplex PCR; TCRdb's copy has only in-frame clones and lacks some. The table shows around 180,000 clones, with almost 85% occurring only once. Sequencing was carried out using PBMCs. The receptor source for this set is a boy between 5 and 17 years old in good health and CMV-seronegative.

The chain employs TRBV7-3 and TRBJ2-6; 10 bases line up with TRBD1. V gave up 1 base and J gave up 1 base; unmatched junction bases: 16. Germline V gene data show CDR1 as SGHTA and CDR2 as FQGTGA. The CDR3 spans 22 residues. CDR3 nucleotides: TGTGCCAGCAGCTTAAAAACTTTAGGTCCGGGACAGGGGATTTCTGGGGCCAACGTCCTGACTTTC. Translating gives CASSLKTLGPGQGISGANVLTF. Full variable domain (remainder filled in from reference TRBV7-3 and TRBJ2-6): GAGVSQTPSNKVTEKGKYVELRCDPISGHTALYWYRQSLGQGPEFLIYFQGTGAADDSGLPNDRFFAVRPEGSVSTLKIQRTERGDSAVYLCASSLKTLGPGQGISGANVLTFGAGSRLTVL.

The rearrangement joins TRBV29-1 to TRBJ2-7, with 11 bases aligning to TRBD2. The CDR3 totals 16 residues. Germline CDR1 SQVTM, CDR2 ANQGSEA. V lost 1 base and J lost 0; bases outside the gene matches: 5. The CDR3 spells CSVEGSGLADSYEQYF. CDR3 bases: TGCAGCGTTGAAGGGTCGGGACTAGCGGACTCCTACGAGCAGTACTTC.

DNA for the CDR3: TGTGCCAGCAGCTATTCACCACAGGGACACGAGCAGTACTTC. It translates to CASSYSPQGHEQYF. The V gene is TRBV7-3, the J gene TRBJ2-7, with a tentative D call TRBD1 (6 bases). The CDR3 covers 14 residues. Germline CDR1 and CDR2: SGHTA and FQGTGA. V was clipped by 4 bases and J by 5 bases, with 15 bases between them.

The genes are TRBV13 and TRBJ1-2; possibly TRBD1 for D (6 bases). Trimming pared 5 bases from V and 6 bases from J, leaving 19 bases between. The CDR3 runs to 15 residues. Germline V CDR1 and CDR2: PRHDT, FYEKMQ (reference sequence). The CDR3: CASSPGGQREHGYTF. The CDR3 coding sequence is TGTGCCAGCAGCCCAGGCGGACAGCGGGAGCATGGCTACACCTTC.

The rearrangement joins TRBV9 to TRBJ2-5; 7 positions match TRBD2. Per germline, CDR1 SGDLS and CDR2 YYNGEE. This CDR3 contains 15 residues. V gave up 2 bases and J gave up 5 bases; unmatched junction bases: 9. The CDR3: CASSVSGEGMETQYF. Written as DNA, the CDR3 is TGTGCCAGCAGCGTGTCGGGGGAGGGCATGGAGACCCAGTACTTC.

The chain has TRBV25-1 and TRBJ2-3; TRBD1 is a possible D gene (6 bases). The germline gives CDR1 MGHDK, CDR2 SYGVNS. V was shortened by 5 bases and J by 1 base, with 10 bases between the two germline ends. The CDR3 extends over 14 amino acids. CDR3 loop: CASSYSGGTDTQYF. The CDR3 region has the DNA TGTGCCAGCAGTTACTCAGGGGGCACAGATACGCAGTATTTT. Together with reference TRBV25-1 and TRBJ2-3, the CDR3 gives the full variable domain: EADIYQTPRYLVIGTGKKITLECSQTMGHDKMYWYQQDPGMELHLIHYSYGVNSTEKGDLSSESTVSRIRTEHFPLTLESARPSHTSQYLCASSYSGGTDTQYFGPGTRLTVL.

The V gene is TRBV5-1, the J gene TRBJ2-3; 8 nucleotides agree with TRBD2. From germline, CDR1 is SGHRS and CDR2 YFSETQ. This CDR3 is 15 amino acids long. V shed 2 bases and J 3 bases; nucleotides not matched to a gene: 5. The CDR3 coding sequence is TGCGCCAGCAGCTTTACACTAGCGGTTACAGATACGCAGTATTTT. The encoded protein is CASSFTLAVTDTQYF.

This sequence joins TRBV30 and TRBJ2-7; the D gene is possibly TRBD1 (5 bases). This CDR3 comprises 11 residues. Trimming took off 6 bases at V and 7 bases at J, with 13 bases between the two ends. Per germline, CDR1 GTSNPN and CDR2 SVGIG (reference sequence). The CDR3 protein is CACDQGLEQYF. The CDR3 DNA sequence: TGTGCCTGCGATCAGGGTCTAGAGCAGTACTTC. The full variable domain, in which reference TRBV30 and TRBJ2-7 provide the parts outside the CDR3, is SQTIHQWPATLVQPVGSPLSLECTVEGTSNPNLYWYRQAAGRGLQLLFYSVGIGQISSEVPQNLSASRPQDRQFILSSKKLLLSDSGFYLCACDQGLEQYFGPGTRLTVT.

The CDR3 nucleotides read TGTGCCAGCAGCTTAGGAGGGACAGGGGAGACTAATCAGCCCCAGCATTTT. This encodes CASSLGGTGETNQPQHF. The chain combines TRBV7-9 with TRBJ1-5, with 10 nucleotides matching TRBD1. Unmatched junction bases numbered 7, after V lost 1 base and J lost 4 bases. The CDR3 sequence is 17 residues long. Per germline, CDR1 SEHNR and CDR2 FQNEAQ (reference sequence).

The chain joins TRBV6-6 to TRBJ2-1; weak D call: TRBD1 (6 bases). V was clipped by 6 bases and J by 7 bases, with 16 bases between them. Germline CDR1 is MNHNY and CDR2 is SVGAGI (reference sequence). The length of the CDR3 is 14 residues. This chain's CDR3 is CASRLRGRGNEQFF. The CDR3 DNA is TGTGCCAGCAGACTTCGGGGAAGGGGGAATGAGCAGTTCTTC.

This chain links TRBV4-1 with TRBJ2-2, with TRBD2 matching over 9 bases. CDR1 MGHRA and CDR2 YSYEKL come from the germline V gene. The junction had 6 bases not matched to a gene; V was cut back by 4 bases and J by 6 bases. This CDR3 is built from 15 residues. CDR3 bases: TGCGCCAGCAGCCCGGGCGGGAGGGCCCCCGGGGAGCTGTTTTTT. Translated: CASSPGGRAPGELFF.

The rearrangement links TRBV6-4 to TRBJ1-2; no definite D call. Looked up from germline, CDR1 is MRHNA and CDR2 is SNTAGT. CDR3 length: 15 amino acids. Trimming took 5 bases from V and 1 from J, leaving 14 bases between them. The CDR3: CASSLPGEFNYGYTF. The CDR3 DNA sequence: TGTGCCAGCAGTCTCCCCGGGGAGTTTAACTATGGCTACACCTTC.

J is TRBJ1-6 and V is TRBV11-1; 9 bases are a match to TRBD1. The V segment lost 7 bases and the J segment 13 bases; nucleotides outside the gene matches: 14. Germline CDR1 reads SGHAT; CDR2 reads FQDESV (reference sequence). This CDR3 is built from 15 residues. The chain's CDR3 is CASTTGRQGVDPLHF. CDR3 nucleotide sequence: TGTGCCAGCACCACCGGGAGACAGGGGGTCGATCCCCTCCACTTT.

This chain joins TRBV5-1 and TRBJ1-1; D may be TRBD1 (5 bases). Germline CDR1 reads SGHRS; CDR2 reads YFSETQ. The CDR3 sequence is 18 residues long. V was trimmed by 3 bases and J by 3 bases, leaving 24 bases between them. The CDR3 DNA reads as TGCGCCAGCAGCTCTTACCTTTCAGGGTCCCGTCGGGACACTGAAGCTTTCTTT. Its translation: CASSSYLSGSRRDTEAFF.

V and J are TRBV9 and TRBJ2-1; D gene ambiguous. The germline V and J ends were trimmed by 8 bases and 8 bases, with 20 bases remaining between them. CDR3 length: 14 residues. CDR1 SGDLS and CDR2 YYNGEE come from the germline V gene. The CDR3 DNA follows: TGTGCCAGGACCATCCAACGCGCCACAGATGAGCAGTTCTTC. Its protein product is CARTIQRATDEQFF. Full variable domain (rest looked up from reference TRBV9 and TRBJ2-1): DSGVTQTPKHLITATGQRVTLRCSPRSGDLSVYWYQQSLDQGLQFLIQYYNGEERAKGNILERFSAQQFPDLHSELNLSSLELGDSALYFCARTIQRATDEQFFGPGTRLTVL.

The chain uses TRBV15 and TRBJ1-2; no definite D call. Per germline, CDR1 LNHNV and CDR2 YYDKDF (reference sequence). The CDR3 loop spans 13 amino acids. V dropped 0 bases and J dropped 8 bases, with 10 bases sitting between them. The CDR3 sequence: CATSRDGTEGYTF. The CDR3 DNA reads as TGTGCCACCAGCAGAGATGGTACGGAGGGCTACACCTTC.

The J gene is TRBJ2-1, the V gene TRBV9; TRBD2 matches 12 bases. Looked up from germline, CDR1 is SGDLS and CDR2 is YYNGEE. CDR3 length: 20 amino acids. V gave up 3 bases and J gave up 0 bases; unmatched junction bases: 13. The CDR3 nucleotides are TGTGCCAGCAGCGCCGGACTAGCGGGACCTCAATATATCTCCTACAATGAGCAGTTCTTC. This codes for CASSAGLAGPQYISYNEQFF.

In DNA form, the CDR3 reads TGTGCCAGCAGCCCAATCGGGGGGCGGTCCTACGAGCAGTACTTC. This translates into CASSPIGGRSYEQYF. The J gene is TRBJ2-7, the V gene TRBV7-9; D perhaps matches TRBD2 (7 bases). Per germline, CDR1 SEHNR and CDR2 FQNEAQ (reference sequence). This CDR3 has 15 residues. Between the trimmed V and J ends, which lost 5 bases and 1 base, there was a span of 15 bases.

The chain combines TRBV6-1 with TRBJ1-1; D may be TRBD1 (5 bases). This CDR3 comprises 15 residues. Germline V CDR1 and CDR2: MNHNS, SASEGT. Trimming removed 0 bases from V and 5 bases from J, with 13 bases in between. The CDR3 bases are TGTGCCAGCAGTGAAGCTTTTGGGGGGAGTACTGAAGCTTTCTTT. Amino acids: CASSEAFGGSTEAFF.

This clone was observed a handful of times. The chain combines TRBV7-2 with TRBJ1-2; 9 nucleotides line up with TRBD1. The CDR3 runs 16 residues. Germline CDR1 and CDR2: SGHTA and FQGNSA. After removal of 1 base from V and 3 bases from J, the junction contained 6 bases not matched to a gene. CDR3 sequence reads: CASSLESGQGYYGYTF. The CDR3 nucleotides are TGTGCCAGCAGCTTAGAATCCGGACAGGGGTACTATGGCTACACCTTC.

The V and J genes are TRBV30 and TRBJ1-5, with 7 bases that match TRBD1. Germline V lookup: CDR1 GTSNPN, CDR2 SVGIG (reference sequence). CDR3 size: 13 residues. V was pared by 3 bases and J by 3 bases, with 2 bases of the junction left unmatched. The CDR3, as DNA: TGTGCCTGGAGCGGACAGGCCAATCAGCCCCAGCATTTT. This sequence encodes CAWSGQANQPQHF.